Each of the 17 T cell receptor beta chains below was sequenced from the same sample in a study of response to subunit inactivated influenza vaccine. TCRdb recomputed calls from the RT-PCR reads with MiXCR, one row per CDR3 protein. Of a few hundred thousand distinct CDR3 sequences in the sample, 14% are singletons; the top ten hold over 8.5%. The sample here was PBMCs from blood, taken roughly 12 days after vaccination. Every receptor here comes from a man between 45 and 60 years old who received an inactivated influenza vaccine.

The chain carries TRBV20-1 and TRBJ1-2; D is perhaps TRBD1 (5 bases). Germline lookup yields CDR1 DFQATT and CDR2 SNEGSKA (reference sequence). The CDR3 runs to 14 residues. V was shortened by 5 bases and J by 3 bases, with 16 bases between the two germline ends. CDR3 sequence: CSAPRFQGHYGYTF. The CDR3 DNA reads as TGCAGTGCTCCCCGCTTCCAGGGACACTATGGCTACACCTTC.

The CDR3 nucleotides read TGTGCCAGCTCAGCCCCGAATTCACCCCTCCACTTT. This encodes CASSAPNSPLHF. The rearrangement uses TRBV18 and TRBJ1-6; D not resolved. Germline-derived CDR1 and CDR2 are KGHSH and LQKENI. The CDR3 extends over 12 amino acids. The V and J ends lost 5 bases and 7 bases respectively, with 6 bases between them.

There are a few counts of this clonotype. This chain links TRBV7-9 with TRBJ2-7; no definite D call. Per germline, CDR1 SEHNR and CDR2 FQNEAQ (reference sequence). This CDR3 is 14 amino acids long. Between the trimmed V and J ends, which lost 5 bases and 4 bases, there was a span of 15 bases. The CDR3 protein is CASSPERRGYEQYF. In nucleotides, the CDR3 is TGTGCCAGCAGCCCAGAGAGGCGCGGATACGAGCAGTACTTC.

This clonotype has just a few counts. This chain joins TRBV5-1 and TRBJ2-1; D not certain. The CDR3 is made up of 13 amino acids. CDR1 is SGHRS, CDR2 YFSETQ, per germline. Trimming took 0 bases from V and 5 from J, leaving 6 bases between them. The DNA of the CDR3 is TGCGCCAGCAGCTTGGACATTGACAATGAGCAGTTCTTC. Amino acid sequence: CASSLDIDNEQFF.

In its sample, this clonotype was seen many times. The chain uses TRBV5-1 and TRBJ1-1; no reliable D call. This CDR3 comprises 15 residues. The germline V and J ends were trimmed by 0 bases and 2 bases, with 11 bases remaining between them. Germline V gene sequence: CDR1 SGHRS, CDR2 YFSETQ. This CDR3 is CASSLEALENTEAFF. CDR3 sequence (DNA): TGCGCCAGCAGCTTGGAGGCTCTGGAAAACACTGAAGCTTTCTTT.

This clonotype was counted a few times. The CDR3 loop reads CASTLSRGAENTEAFF. DNA for the CDR3: TGCGCCAGCACTCTTTCAAGAGGAGCGGAGAACACTGAAGCTTTCTTT. The chain links TRBV5-1 to TRBJ1-1; no definite D call. The germline CDR1 and CDR2 sequences are SGHRS and YFSETQ. V lost 6 bases and J 1 base, leaving 19 bases between the germline ends. This CDR3 has 16 residues.

This clonotype turned up a few times. V and J are TRBV20-1 and TRBJ2-1, with TRBD2 matching 9 bases. The CDR3 is 14 residues long. J gave up 4 bases and V 3 bases, and 4 bases lay outside the gene matches. Germline V gives CDR1 DFQATT, CDR2 SNEGSKA (reference sequence). Written as DNA, the CDR3 is TGCAGTGCTAGCGTCCTAGCGGGATACAATGAGCAGTTCTTC. It codes for CSASVLAGYNEQFF.

This clonotype appeared a few times. This chain links TRBV5-1 with TRBJ1-1; D call uncertain. The CDR3 is 14 amino acids. Trimming removed 1 base at V and 6 bases at J, with 13 bases between. Germline lookup yields CDR1 SGHRS and CDR2 YFSETQ. CDR3 amino acids: CASSLSGVRPEAFF. The CDR3 nucleotides are TGCGCCAGCAGCTTGTCCGGGGTTCGCCCTGAAGCTTTCTTT. Variable domain in full (rest from reference TRBV5-1 and TRBJ1-1): KAGVTQTPRYLIKTRGQQVTLSCSPISGHRSVSWYQQTPGQGLQFLFEYFSETQRNKGNFPGRFSGRQFSNSRSEMNVSTLELGDSALYLCASSLSGVRPEAFFGQGTRLTVV.

This clonotype came up a few times. Here the CDR3 reads CASSRSQIQYF. CDR3 nucleotides: TGTGCCAGCAGTCGGTCCCAAATACAGTACTTC. This chain connects TRBV12-3 or TRBV12-4 to TRBJ2-7; D call uncertain. V lost 5 bases to trimming and J lost 10 bases, with 12 bases between them. This CDR3 spans 11 amino acids.

This clonotype was counted a few times. The chain employs TRBV11-2 and TRBJ2-1, with 9 bases lining up with TRBD2. The CDR3 spans 17 residues. Germline lookup yields CDR1 SGHAT and CDR2 FQNNGV. Unmatched junction bases numbered 15, after V lost 6 bases and J lost 6 bases. CDR3 coding DNA: TGTGCCAGCAGTGCACTTGATTCTGCGGGAGGGATCAATGAGCAGTTCTTC. Its translation: CASSALDSAGGINEQFF. The variable domain in full, with the rest retrieved from reference TRBV11-2 and TRBJ2-1, is EAGVAQSPRYKIIEKRQSVAFWCNPISGHATLYWYQQILGQGPKLLIQFQNNGVVDDSQLPKDRFSAERLKGVDSTLKIQPAKLEDSAVYLCASSALDSAGGINEQFFGPGTRLTVL.

This clonotype has just a few counts. The CDR3 region is CASSYPLTGGPYEQYF. As DNA, the CDR3 is TGTGCCAGCAGTTACCCACTGACAGGGGGACCCTACGAGCAGTACTTC. The chain couples TRBV6-2 or TRBV6-3 to TRBJ2-7; 9 positions agree with TRBD1. In germline, CDR1 is MNHEY, CDR2 SVGEGT. J was trimmed by 2 bases and V by 2 bases; bases with no gene match: 7. The CDR3 loop spans 16 amino acids.

This clonotype appeared a few times. The chain couples TRBV7-8 to TRBJ2-1, with 13 bases fitting TRBD2. J lost 6 bases, V lost 1 base, and 3 bases had no gene match. The CDR3 loop spans 16 amino acids. Germline CDR1 reads SGHVS; CDR2 reads FQNEAQ. The CDR3 bases are TGTGCCAGCAGCTTAGTTGGACTAGCGGGAGTCAATGAGCAGTTCTTC. Residues: CASSLVGLAGVNEQFF.

The V and J genes are TRBV5-8 and TRBJ2-4; TRBD1 matches 7 bases. This CDR3 contains 12 residues. Per germline, CDR1 SGHTS and CDR2 YDEGEE. Losses at the gene ends were 7 bases for V and 15 bases for J; bases not matched to a gene: 13. In DNA, the CDR3 is TGTGCCAGCTCCCTCGCGGACAGGTTGGGGTACTTC. Amino acid sequence: CASSLADRLGYF. The complete variable domain, with remaining parts taken from reference TRBV5-8 and TRBJ2-4, reads EAGVTQSPTHLIKTRGQQATLRCSPISGHTSVYWYQQALGLGLQFLLWYDEGEERNRGNFPPRFSGRQFPNYSSELNVNALELEDSALYLCASSLADRLGYFGAGTRLSVL.

Ten or more counts support this clonotype. V is TRBV10-3 and J is TRBJ1-2; TRBD1 is a possible D gene (6 bases). The CDR3 sequence is 15 residues long. The germline CDR1 and CDR2 sequences are ENHRY and SYGVKD. Trimming cost V 0 bases and J 6 bases, with 14 bases left between them. CDR3 nucleotide sequence: TGTGCCATCAGTGAGTCGATGACGGACAGTGATGGCTACACCTTC. Residues: CAISESMTDSDGYTF.

In its sample, this clonotype was seen many times. V gene TRBV12-3 or TRBV12-4 combines with J gene TRBJ2-1; 7 bases line up with TRBD1. The CDR3 spans 14 residues. V shed 5 bases and J 2 bases; nucleotides not matched to a gene: 3. The CDR3 is CASSRDSPYNEQFF. DNA of the CDR3: TGTGCCAGCAGTCGGGACAGTCCCTACAATGAGCAGTTCTTC.

This clonotype was counted at least ten times. The chain employs TRBV3-1 and TRBJ1-6; no firm D call. Germline V gene sequence: CDR1 LGHDT, CDR2 YNNKEL (reference sequence). This CDR3 has 17 amino acids. Deletions cut 0 bases from V and 4 bases from J, with 13 bases between. CDR3 loop: CASSQDLQFNYNSPLHF. DNA for the CDR3: TGTGCCAGCAGCCAAGATTTACAATTTAATTATAATTCACCCCTCCACTTT.

This clonotype was found a few times. This chain joins TRBV6-5 and TRBJ1-4; the D gene is possibly TRBD1 (6 bases). CDR1 and CDR2 (germline): MNHEY, SVGAGI. The CDR3 runs 16 residues. V was clipped by 4 bases and J by 4 bases, with 16 bases between them. CDR3 sequence: CASSFARGSGNEKLFF. The CDR3 DNA follows: TGTGCCAGCAGTTTCGCCAGGGGATCCGGTAATGAAAAACTGTTTTTT.